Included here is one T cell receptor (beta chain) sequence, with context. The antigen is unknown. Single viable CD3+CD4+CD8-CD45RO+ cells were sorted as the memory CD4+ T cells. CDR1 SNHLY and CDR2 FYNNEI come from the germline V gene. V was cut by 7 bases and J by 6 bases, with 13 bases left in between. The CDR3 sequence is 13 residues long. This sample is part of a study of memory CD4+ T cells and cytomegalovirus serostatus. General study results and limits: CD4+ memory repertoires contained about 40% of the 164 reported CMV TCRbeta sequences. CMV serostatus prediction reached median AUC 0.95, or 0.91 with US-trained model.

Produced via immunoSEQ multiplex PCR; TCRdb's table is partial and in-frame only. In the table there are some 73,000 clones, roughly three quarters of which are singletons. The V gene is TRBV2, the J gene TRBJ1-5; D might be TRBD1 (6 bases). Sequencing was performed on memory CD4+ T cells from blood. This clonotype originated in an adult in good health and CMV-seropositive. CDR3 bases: TGTGCCAGCAACCAGGGGAGTGGTCAGCCCCAGCATTTT. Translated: CASNQGSGQPQHF.